What follows are 27 T cell receptor beta chains derived from one specimen sequenced in a study of cytomegalovirus exposure and HLA in healthy donors. TCRdb keeps only in-frame clones here, not all; method: immunoSEQ multiplex PCR. The table has about 83,000 clones, about 96% seen once. Material: PBMCs. The receptors shown here come from a woman between 18 and 29 years old in good health and CMV-seronegative.

The J gene is TRBJ1-5, the V gene TRBV19, with 7 bases identical to TRBD1. Germline loops: CDR1 LNHDA, CDR2 SQIVND (reference sequence). J lost 5 bases, V lost 2 bases, and 9 bases had no gene match. This CDR3 is 16 amino acids long. CDR3 amino acids: CASSIFGGQEDQPQHF. CDR3 DNA: TGTGCCAGTAGTATATTTGGCGGACAGGAGGATCAGCCCCAGCATTTT.

The chain combines TRBV27 with TRBJ2-7; 10 nucleotides align to TRBD1. The CDR3 contains 13 residues. With V trimmed by 4 bases and J by 3 bases, 0 bases remained unmatched. The germline CDR1 and CDR2 sequences are MNHEY and SMNVEV (reference sequence). CDR3 bases: TGTGCCAGCAGTTGGGACAGGGGCTACGAGCAGTACTTC. It translates to CASSWDRGYEQYF.

DNA of the CDR3: TGTGCCAGCAGCCCAACCCATACTAGCGGGAGCTCCTACGAGCAGTACTTC. Residues: CASSPTHTSGSSYEQYF. The genes are TRBV28 and TRBJ2-7; 11 nucleotides match TRBD2. The V and J ends lost 6 bases and 0 bases, in that order; junction bases with no gene match: 10. Looked up from germline, CDR1 is MDHEN and CDR2 is SYDVKM. The length of the CDR3 is 17 residues.

V gene TRBV6-1 combines with J gene TRBJ1-5, with a weak D call TRBD1 (6 bases). This CDR3 comprises 16 residues. The V end was cut by 4 bases, the J end by 7 bases, with 20 bases between. Germline CDR1 and CDR2: MNHNS and SASEGT. The CDR3 DNA reads TGTGCCAGCAGTGGCTTTACAGGGTCCGGTCGACAGCCCCAGCATTTT. Translated: CASSGFTGSGRQPQHF.

The gene calls are TRBV6-1 and TRBJ1-2; D is undetermined. The CDR3 is 14 residues long. Germline lookup yields CDR1 MNHNS and CDR2 SASEGT. The ends were cut back, 1 base at V and 7 bases at J, with 13 bases in the middle. Written as DNA, the CDR3 is TGTGCCAGCAGTGAAGTATACTTTCTGTCTGGCTACACCTTC. It codes for CASSEVYFLSGYTF.

This clone showed up just once. The V and J genes are TRBV7-6 and TRBJ2-7; D is perhaps TRBD2 (5 bases). Trimming cost V 3 bases and J 4 bases, with 10 bases left between them. The CDR3 runs to 13 residues. Germline V gives CDR1 SGHVS, CDR2 FNYEAQ. DNA of the CDR3: TGTGCCAGCAGCTTGGCGGGTACTTACGAGCAGTACTTC. It is translated as CASSLAGTYEQYF.

The rearrangement links TRBV29-1 to TRBJ2-2; D ambiguous. V lost 3 bases to trimming and J lost 0 bases, with 5 bases between them. Germline CDR1 reads SQVTM; CDR2 reads ANQGSEA. The CDR3 loop spans 13 amino acids. The CDR3 spells CSVDLTNTGELFF. The CDR3 DNA sequence: TGCAGCGTTGATTTAACGAACACCGGGGAGCTGTTTTTT.

A single count supports this clone. This chain uses TRBV29-1 with TRBJ1-1; TRBD1 matches at 7 bases. Germline V gene sequence: CDR1 SQVTM, CDR2 ANQGSEA. The CDR3 covers 14 residues. The V gene end was trimmed by 0 bases and the J gene end by 5 bases; junction bases not matched to a gene: 6. This CDR3 is CSVEDLGGRTEAFF. As DNA, the CDR3 is TGCAGCGTTGAAGACCTAGGGGGCCGTACTGAAGCTTTCTTT.

The chain recombines TRBV7-9 with TRBJ2-7; maybe TRBD2 (6 bases). Germline V gives CDR1 SEHNR, CDR2 FQNEAQ (reference sequence). V lost 1 base and J lost 9, with 10 bases in between. CDR3 length: 12 amino acids. The CDR3 region is CASSLEGRRQYF. CDR3 nucleotides: TGTGCCAGCAGCTTAGAAGGGAGGCGGCAGTACTTC.

This chain connects TRBV4-1 to TRBJ2-7, with 8 bases matching TRBD2. The junction had 8 bases not matched to a gene; V was cut back by 0 bases and J by 4 bases. In germline, CDR1 is MGHRA, CDR2 YSYEKL. CDR3 length: 16 residues. The CDR3 sequence: CASSQDPRTSFYEQYF. CDR3 nucleotide sequence: TGCGCCAGCAGCCAAGATCCCCGGACTAGCTTTTACGAGCAGTACTTC.

V is TRBV5-1 and J is TRBJ2-7; tentative D call: TRBD2 (7 bases). In germline, CDR1 is SGHRS, CDR2 YFSETQ. V lost 3 bases to trimming and J lost 3 bases, with 16 bases between them. This CDR3 contains 15 residues. DNA of the CDR3: TGCGCCAGCAGCTGGGTGGGGGGGCGCTTCTACGAGCAGTACTTC. Translation gives CASSWVGGRFYEQYF.

The chain employs TRBV27 and TRBJ1-5, with TRBD1 as a possible D gene (5 bases). Trimming left V 8 bases short and J 1 base short, with 12 bases between. The germline V gene encodes CDR1 MNHEY and CDR2 SMNVEV (reference sequence). CDR3 length equals 14 residues. The CDR3 coding sequence is TGTGCCAGCCGGGCGGGGGTAAGCAATCAGCCCCAGCATTTT. Amino acids: CASRAGVSNQPQHF.

V gene TRBV2 combines with J gene TRBJ1-1, with D tentatively TRBD1 (6 bases). Looked up from germline, CDR1 is SNHLY and CDR2 is FYNNEI. CDR3 length equals 16 residues. The germline V and J ends were trimmed by 3 bases and 5 bases, with 19 bases remaining between them. The CDR3 loop reads CASSDCGQGHCTEAFF. In nucleotides, the CDR3 is TGTGCCAGCAGTGATTGTGGGCAGGGACACTGTACTGAAGCTTTCTTT.

The chain has TRBV28 and TRBJ2-7, with a weak D call TRBD2 (5 bases). Germline CDR1 and CDR2: MDHEN and SYDVKM. This CDR3 comprises 15 residues. Trimming pared 6 bases from V and 8 bases from J, leaving 23 bases between. The CDR3 DNA reads as TGTGCCAGCAGCCACCTTACCGCGGGTACCGGTAAGCAGTACTTC. This codes for CASSHLTAGTGKQYF.

As regards this clone: An end of the junction does not agree with germline; a read error may underlie this. CDR3 sequence (DNA): TGTGCCAGTAGTATAGATGAAGGGACTACTGCCGTCTTC. This translates into CASSIDEGTTAVF. This rearrangement joins TRBV19 to TRBJ2-1; 7 nucleotides match TRBD2. This CDR3 spans 13 amino acids. Germline CDR1 LNHDA, CDR2 SQIVND (reference sequence).

The rearrangement links TRBV9 to TRBJ1-1; the match to TRBD1 covers 7 bases. Trimming took 3 bases from V and 0 from J; bases not matched to a gene: 8. Germline V lookup: CDR1 SGDLS, CDR2 YYNGEE. CDR3 size: 16 residues. CDR3 residues: CASSAHRTGVNTEAFF. CDR3 bases: TGTGCCAGCAGCGCCCATCGGACAGGCGTGAACACTGAAGCTTTCTTT.

This chain uses TRBV28 with TRBJ1-4; TRBD1 is a possible D gene (6 bases). This CDR3 is 14 amino acids long. Deletions cut 6 bases from V and 6 bases from J, with 14 bases between. CDR1 is MDHEN, CDR2 SYDVKM, per germline. The CDR3 loop is CASRVYRAHEKLFF. The CDR3 DNA follows: TGTGCCAGCAGAGTTTACAGGGCCCATGAAAAACTGTTTTTT.

The J gene is TRBJ2-7, the V gene TRBV6-6; 8 nucleotides line up with TRBD2. Germline CDR1 reads MNHNY; CDR2 reads SVGAGI (reference sequence). The trim removed 5 bases at V and 5 bases at J, leaving 14 bases unmatched. The CDR3 is made up of 16 amino acids. CDR3 DNA: TGTGCCAGCAGTCCCTTCCGGGGGGGGGAGGTGGACGAGCAGTACTTC. It specifies CASSPFRGGEVDEQYF.

The chain joins TRBV7-6 to TRBJ1-3, with 7 bases that match TRBD1. The CDR3 runs 16 residues. V lost 0 bases to trimming and J lost 3 bases; unmatched junction nucleotides: 5. Germline CDR1 and CDR2: SGHVS and FNYEAQ. The DNA of the CDR3 is TGTGCCAGCAGCTTAGCTTGGGACAGTGGTGGAAACACCATATATTTT. Amino acid sequence: CASSLAWDSGGNTIYF.

V and J are TRBV5-1 and TRBJ1-2; TRBD1 aligns across 7 bases. With 0 bases clipped from V and 8 bases from J, the junction kept 4 bases outside the gene matches. CDR1 and CDR2 from the germline V gene are SGHRS and YFSETQ. There are 13 residues in the CDR3. The CDR3 DNA follows: TGCGCCAGCAGCTTGGTAGGGGGCGCGGGCTACACCTTC. Protein sequence: CASSLVGGAGYTF.

This chain links TRBV6-1 with TRBJ1-2; D unresolved. Trimming removed 10 bases from V and 6 bases from J, with 18 bases in between. The CDR3 loop spans 13 amino acids. Germline V gene lookup returns CDR1 MNHNS and CDR2 SASEGT. CDR3 in amino acids: CATWPRTIDGYTF. The CDR3 coding sequence is TGTGCCACGTGGCCCAGGACTATAGATGGCTACACCTTC.

As regards this clone: A read error may account for a junction end that differs from germline. The DNA of the CDR3 is TGTGCCAGCAGTCTATGGGGGGCAACGAACACTGAAGCTTTCTTT. This encodes CASSLWGATNTEAFF. The chain is built from TRBV28 and TRBJ1-1, with D tentatively TRBD1 (6 bases). This CDR3 comprises 15 residues. CDR1 is MDHEN and CDR2 is SYDVKM in the germline V gene.

This clone was recorded only once. The chain links TRBV4-1 to TRBJ2-3; possibly TRBD2 for D (5 bases). The ends were cut back, 4 bases at V and 1 base at J, with 12 bases in the middle. The germline V gene has CDR1 MGHRA and CDR2 YSYEKL. This CDR3 is built from 15 residues. In DNA, the CDR3 is TGCGCCAGCAGCCCGACTATGGGTCGCACAGATACGCAGTATTTT. Translated: CASSPTMGRTDTQYF.

The chain carries TRBV11-2 and TRBJ2-1; TRBD2 is a possible D gene (6 bases). Trimming removed 5 bases at V and 6 bases at J, with 17 bases between. Germline CDR1 and CDR2: SGHAT and FQNNGV. This CDR3 has 15 amino acids. CDR3 amino acids: CASSPRLGVGNEQFF. CDR3 nucleotide sequence: TGTGCCAGCAGCCCTAGACTAGGAGTGGGCAATGAGCAGTTCTTC.

V usage is TRBV25-1 and J usage is TRBJ2-7; D is perhaps TRBD1 (5 bases). V lost 3 bases and J 5 bases, leaving 11 bases between the germline ends. CDR1 is MGHDK, CDR2 SYGVNS, per germline. The CDR3 contains 13 residues. CDR3 protein: CASSESGLDEQYF. The CDR3 region has the DNA TGTGCCAGCAGTGAGTCAGGGTTGGACGAGCAGTACTTC.

This chain links TRBV7-8 with TRBJ1-1; D gene ambiguous. The V and J ends lost 4 bases and 0 bases respectively, with 15 bases between them. The CDR3 is 16 amino acids. Germline V gene lookup returns CDR1 SGHVS and CDR2 FQNEAQ. CDR3 DNA: TGTGCCAGCAGCTCGGGATCCTTTGCCTTGAACACTGAAGCTTTCTTT. It translates to CASSSGSFALNTEAFF.

The rearrangement joins TRBV10-1 to TRBJ2-2; no firm D call. Looked up from germline, CDR1 is WNHNN and CDR2 is SYGVQD (reference sequence). This CDR3 is built from 12 residues. V lost 2 bases and J 6 bases, leaving 4 bases between the germline ends. The chain's CDR3 is CASSEDSGELFF. The DNA for the CDR3 is TGCGCCAGCAGTGAGGACTCCGGGGAGCTGTTTTTT.